Listed below are T cell receptor beta chains from one sample, sequenced in a study of blood T cell repertoires in COVID-19. Profiling relied on immunoSEQ multiplex PCR, and the TCRdb table lists in-frame clones only, not all of them. Of hundreds of thousands of clones in the sample, about 91% were seen once. Sequenced sample: peripheral blood. The receptors originated from a woman between 50 and 59 years old with COVID-19, enrolled during active disease. Both conserved end residues are part of each CDR3. The order of the fields is clone size, D gene, V gene, J gene, CDR3 DNA, CDR3 protein. The D gene is left open where the match is weak. The size of a clone is reported for some rows only, either as once, few or many, or as a class for expanded clones.

clone_size: few; d_call: -; v_call: TRBV6-1; j_call: TRBJ1-5; cdr3_nt: TGTGCCAGCAGTGAGAGTCCCACTTCTGAGGCATATAGCAATCAGCCCCAGCATTTT; cdr3_aa: CASSESPTSEAYSNQPQHF
clone_size: -; d_call: TRBD2; v_call: TRBV4-2; j_call: TRBJ2-2; cdr3_nt: TGTGCCAGCAGCCCTAGCGGGGGCCAGGGGCAATCCGGGGAGCTGTTTTTT; cdr3_aa: CASSPSGGQGQSGELFF
clone_size: -; d_call: -; v_call: TRBV30; j_call: TRBJ1-1; cdr3_nt: TGTGCCTCCGCCAGGGTCGGGAACACTGAAGCTTTCTTT; cdr3_aa: CASARVGNTEAFF
clone_size: -; d_call: -; v_call: TRBV24-1; j_call: TRBJ1-2; cdr3_nt: TGTGCCACCAGTGGAGGGTCCGTCCAGGGCTACACCTTC; cdr3_aa: CATSGGSVQGYTF
clone_size: once; d_call: -; v_call: TRBV6-5; j_call: TRBJ1-2; cdr3_nt: TGTGCCAGCAGTTGGGGGGGGGCCGGCTACACCTTC; cdr3_aa: CASSWGGAGYTF
clone_size: -; d_call: -; v_call: TRBV6-1; j_call: TRBJ1-3; cdr3_nt: TGTGCCAGCAGTGCCCGGACAGACGACGCTGGAAACACCATATATTTT; cdr3_aa: CASSARTDDAGNTIYF
clone_size: -; d_call: TRBD1; v_call: TRBV24-1; j_call: TRBJ2-1; cdr3_nt: TGTGCCACCAGTGAGGCAGGGGGCCTTGGGGGGGAGCAGTTCTTC; cdr3_aa: CATSEAGGLGGEQFF
clone_size: -; d_call: TRBD1; v_call: TRBV7-6; j_call: TRBJ1-1; cdr3_nt: TGTGCCAGCAGCTTAGCGCCCGGGACAGGGGGCAGGAACACTGAAGCTTTCTTT; cdr3_aa: CASSLAPGTGGRNTEAFF
clone_size: -; d_call: TRBD1; v_call: TRBV5-1; j_call: TRBJ1-1; cdr3_nt: TGCGCCAGCAGCTTGCAGACAGGGAGGATCCCTGAAGCTTTCTTT; cdr3_aa: CASSLQTGRIPEAFF
clone_size: -; d_call: -; v_call: TRBV4-1; j_call: TRBJ2-3; cdr3_nt: TGCGCCAGCAGCCAATATGCCCGCCCCGGAGATACGCAGTATTTT; cdr3_aa: CASSQYARPGDTQYF
clone_size: few; d_call: -; v_call: TRBV1; j_call: TRBJ1-3; cdr3_nt: TGCACCAGCAGCAGACAAACCTCTGGAAACACCATATATTTT; cdr3_aa: CTSSRQTSGNTIYF
clone_size: -; d_call: -; v_call: TRBV28; j_call: TRBJ1-4; cdr3_nt: TGTGCCAGCACGCTAGACACTAATGAAAAACTGTTTTTT; cdr3_aa: CASTLDTNEKLFF
clone_size: -; d_call: -; v_call: TRBV4-1; j_call: TRBJ2-6; cdr3_nt: TGCGCCAGCAGCCAACTTCCGAGCTCTGGGGCCAACGTCCTGACTTTC; cdr3_aa: CASSQLPSSGANVLTF
clone_size: few; d_call: TRBD1; v_call: TRBV25-1; j_call: TRBJ1-2; cdr3_nt: TGTGCCAGCAGTCCCGGGACAGGGGCTCTGGGCTACACCTTC; cdr3_aa: CASSPGTGALGYTF
clone_size: -; d_call: -; v_call: TRBV6-5; j_call: TRBJ1-3; cdr3_nt: TGTGCCAGCTCTGTTTACTCTGGAAACACCATATATTTT; cdr3_aa: CASSVYSGNTIYF
clone_size: once; d_call: -; v_call: TRBV6-5; j_call: TRBJ1-2; cdr3_nt: TGTGCCAGCAGATCGGACAGAGACTATGGCTACACCTTC; cdr3_aa: CASRSDRDYGYTF
clone_size: -; d_call: TRBD2; v_call: TRBV10-1; j_call: TRBJ2-7; cdr3_nt: TGCGCCAGCAGCCCCGGGAGGGACGAGCAGTACTTC; cdr3_aa: CASSPGRDEQYF